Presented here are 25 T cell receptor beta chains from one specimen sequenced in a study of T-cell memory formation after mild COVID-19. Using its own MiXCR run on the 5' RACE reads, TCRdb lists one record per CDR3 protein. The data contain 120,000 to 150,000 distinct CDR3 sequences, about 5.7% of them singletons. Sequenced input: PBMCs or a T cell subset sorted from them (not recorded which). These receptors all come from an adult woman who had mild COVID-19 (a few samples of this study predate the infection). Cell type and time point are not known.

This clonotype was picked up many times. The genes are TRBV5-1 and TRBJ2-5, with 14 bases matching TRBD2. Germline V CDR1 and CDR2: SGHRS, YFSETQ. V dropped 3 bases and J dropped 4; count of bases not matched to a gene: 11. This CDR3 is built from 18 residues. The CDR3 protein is CASSSLGTSGRRSETQYF. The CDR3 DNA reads TGCGCCAGCAGCTCCCTAGGGACTAGCGGGAGAAGGTCAGAGACCCAGTACTTC.

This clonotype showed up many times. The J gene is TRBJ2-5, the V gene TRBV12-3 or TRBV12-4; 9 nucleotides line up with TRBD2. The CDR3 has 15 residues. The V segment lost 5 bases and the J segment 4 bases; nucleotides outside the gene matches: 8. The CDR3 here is CASSDPRGGIETQYF. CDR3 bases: TGTGCCAGCAGTGATCCGCGGGGGGGCATAGAGACCCAGTACTTC.

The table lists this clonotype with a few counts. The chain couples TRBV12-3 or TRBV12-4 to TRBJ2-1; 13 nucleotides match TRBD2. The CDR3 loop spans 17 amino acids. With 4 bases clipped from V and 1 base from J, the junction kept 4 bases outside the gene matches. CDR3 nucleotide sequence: TGTGCCAGCAGTTGGAGGGGACTAGCGGGGTCCTACAATGAGCAGTTCTTC. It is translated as CASSWRGLAGSYNEQFF.

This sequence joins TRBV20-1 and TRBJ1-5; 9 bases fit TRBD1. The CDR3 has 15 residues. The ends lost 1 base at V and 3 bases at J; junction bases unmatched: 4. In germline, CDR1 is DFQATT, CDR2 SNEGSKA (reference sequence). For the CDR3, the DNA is TGCAGTGCTAGAGGGGGACAGGGTAACAATCAGCCCCAGCATTTT. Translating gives CSARGGQGNNQPQHF.

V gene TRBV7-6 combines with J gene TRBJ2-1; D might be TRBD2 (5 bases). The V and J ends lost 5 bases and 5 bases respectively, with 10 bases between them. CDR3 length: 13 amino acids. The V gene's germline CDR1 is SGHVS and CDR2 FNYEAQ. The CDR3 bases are TGTGCCAGCAGCCCGCGAGGGAACAATGAGCAGTTCTTC. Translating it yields CASSPRGNNEQFF.

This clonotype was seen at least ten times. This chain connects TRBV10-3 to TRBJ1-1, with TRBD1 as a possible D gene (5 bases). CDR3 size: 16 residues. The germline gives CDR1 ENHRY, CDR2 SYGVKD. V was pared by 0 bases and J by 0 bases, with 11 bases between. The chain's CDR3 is CAISESPTALNTEAFF. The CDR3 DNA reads TGTGCCATCAGTGAGTCCCCGACAGCGCTGAACACTGAAGCTTTCTTT.

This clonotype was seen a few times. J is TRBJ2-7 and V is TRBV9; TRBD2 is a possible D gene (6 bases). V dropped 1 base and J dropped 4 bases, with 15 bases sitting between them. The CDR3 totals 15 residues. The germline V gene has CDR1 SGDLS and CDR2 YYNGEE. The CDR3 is CASSVKEGYGYEQYF. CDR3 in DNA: TGTGCCAGCAGCGTAAAGGAGGGGTATGGGTACGAGCAGTACTTC. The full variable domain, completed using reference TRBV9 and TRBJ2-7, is DSGVTQTPKHLITATGQRVTLRCSPRSGDLSVYWYQQSLDQGLQFLIQYYNGEERAKGNILERFSAQQFPDLHSELNLSSLELGDSALYFCASSVKEGYGYEQYFGPGTRLTVT.

Written as DNA, the CDR3 is TGCGCCAGCAGCTTGGACGGGGACAGGGTAAACTCCTACGAGCAGTACTTC. Protein sequence: CASSLDGDRVNSYEQYF. This chain uses TRBV5-1 with TRBJ2-7; 9 bases line up with TRBD1. This CDR3 contains 17 residues. Losses at the gene ends were 0 bases for V and 0 bases for J; bases not matched to a gene: 7. Germline lookup yields CDR1 SGHRS and CDR2 YFSETQ.

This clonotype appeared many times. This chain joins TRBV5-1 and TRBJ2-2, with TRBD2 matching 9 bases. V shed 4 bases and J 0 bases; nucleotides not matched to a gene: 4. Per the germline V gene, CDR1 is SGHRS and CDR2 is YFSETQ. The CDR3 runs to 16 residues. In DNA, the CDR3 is TGCGCCAGCAGCAAGACTAGCGGCGCGAACACCGGGGAGCTGTTTTTT. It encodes CASSKTSGANTGELFF.

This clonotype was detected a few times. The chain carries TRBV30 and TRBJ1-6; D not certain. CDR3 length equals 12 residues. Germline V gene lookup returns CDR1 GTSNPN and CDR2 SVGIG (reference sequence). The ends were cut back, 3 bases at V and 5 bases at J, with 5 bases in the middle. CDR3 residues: CAWSENNSPLHF. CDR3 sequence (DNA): TGTGCCTGGAGCGAGAATAATTCACCCCTCCACTTT.

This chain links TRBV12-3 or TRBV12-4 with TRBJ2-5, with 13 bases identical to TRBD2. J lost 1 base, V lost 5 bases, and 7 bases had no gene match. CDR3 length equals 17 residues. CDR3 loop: CASSTGTSGIFQETQYF. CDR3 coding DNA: TGTGCCAGCAGTACGGGGACTAGCGGGATTTTCCAAGAGACCCAGTACTTC.

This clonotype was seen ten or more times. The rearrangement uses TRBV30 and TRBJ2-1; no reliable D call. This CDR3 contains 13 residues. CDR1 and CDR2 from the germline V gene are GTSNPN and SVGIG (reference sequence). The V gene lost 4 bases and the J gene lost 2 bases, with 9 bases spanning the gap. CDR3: CAWNRVTYNEQFF. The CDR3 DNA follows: TGTGCCTGGAACCGGGTTACCTACAATGAGCAGTTCTTC.

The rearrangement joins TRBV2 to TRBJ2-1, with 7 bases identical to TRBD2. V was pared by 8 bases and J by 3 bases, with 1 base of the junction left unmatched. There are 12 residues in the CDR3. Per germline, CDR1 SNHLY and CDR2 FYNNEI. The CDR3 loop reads CASRDYYNEQFF. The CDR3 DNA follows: TGTGCCAGCCGGGACTACTACAATGAGCAGTTCTTC.

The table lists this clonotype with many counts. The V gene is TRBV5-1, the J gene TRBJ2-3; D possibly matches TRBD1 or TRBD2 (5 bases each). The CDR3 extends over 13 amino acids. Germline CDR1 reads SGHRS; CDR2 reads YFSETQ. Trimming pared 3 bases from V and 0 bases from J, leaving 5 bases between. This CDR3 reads CASSWDSTDTQYF. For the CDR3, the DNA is TGCGCCAGCAGCTGGGACAGCACAGATACGCAGTATTTT.

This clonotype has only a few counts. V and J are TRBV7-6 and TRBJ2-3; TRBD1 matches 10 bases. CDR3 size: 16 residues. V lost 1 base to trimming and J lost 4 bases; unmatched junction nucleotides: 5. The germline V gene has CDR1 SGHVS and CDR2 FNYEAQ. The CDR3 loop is CASSLEGDRGSDTQYF. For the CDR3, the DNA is TGTGCCAGCAGCTTAGAAGGGGACAGGGGTTCAGATACGCAGTATTTT.

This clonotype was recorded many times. CDR3 loop: CASSYLRQGAGSPLHF. CDR3 DNA sequence: TGTGCCAGCAGCTACCTAAGACAGGGTGCAGGTTCACCCCTCCACTTT. This chain uses TRBV7-6 with TRBJ1-6; 7 bases align to TRBD1. Trimming took 4 bases from V and 9 from J; bases not matched to a gene: 12. CDR1 is SGHVS and CDR2 is FNYEAQ in the germline V gene. The length of the CDR3 is 16 residues.

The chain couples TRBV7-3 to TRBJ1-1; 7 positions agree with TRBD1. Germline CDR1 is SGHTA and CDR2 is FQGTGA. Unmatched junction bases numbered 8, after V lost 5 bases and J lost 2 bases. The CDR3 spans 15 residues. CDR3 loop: CASSLVQGVNTEAFF. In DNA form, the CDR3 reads TGTGCCAGCAGCCTAGTTCAGGGGGTTAACACTGAAGCTTTCTTT.

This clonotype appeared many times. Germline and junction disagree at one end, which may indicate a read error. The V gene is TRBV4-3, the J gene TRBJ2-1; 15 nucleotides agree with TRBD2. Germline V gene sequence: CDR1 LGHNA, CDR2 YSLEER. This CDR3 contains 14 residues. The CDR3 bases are TGCGCCAGCAGCCAAGAAGGACTAGCGGGAGGGTTATCATTC. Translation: CASSQEGLAGGLSF.

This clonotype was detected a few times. CDR3 in amino acids: CSARVMVDTEAFF. The CDR3, as DNA: TGCAGTGCTAGAGTTATGGTGGACACTGAAGCTTTCTTT. The rearrangement links TRBV20-1 to TRBJ1-1, with D uncertain. Germline CDR1 reads DFQATT; CDR2 reads SNEGSKA (reference sequence). The V end lost 1 base, the J end lost 3 bases, and 9 bases lay between the germline ends. The CDR3 runs to 13 residues.

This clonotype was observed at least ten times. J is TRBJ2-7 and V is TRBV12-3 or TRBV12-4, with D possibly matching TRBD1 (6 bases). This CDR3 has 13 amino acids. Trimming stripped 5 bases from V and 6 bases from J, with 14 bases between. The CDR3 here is CASSIYRAGEQYF. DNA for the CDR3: TGTGCCAGCAGTATTTACAGGGCTGGCGAGCAGTACTTC.

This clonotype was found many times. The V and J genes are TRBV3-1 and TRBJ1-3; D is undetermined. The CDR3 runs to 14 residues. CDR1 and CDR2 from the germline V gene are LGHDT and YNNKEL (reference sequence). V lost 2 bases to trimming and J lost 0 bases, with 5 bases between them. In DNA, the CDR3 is TGTGCCAGCAGCCAATCTATCTCTGGAAACACCATATATTTT. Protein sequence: CASSQSISGNTIYF.

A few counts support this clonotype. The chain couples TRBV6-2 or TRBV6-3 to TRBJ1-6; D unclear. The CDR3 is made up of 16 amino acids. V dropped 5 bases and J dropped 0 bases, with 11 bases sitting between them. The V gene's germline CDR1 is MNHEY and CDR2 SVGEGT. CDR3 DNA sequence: TGTGCCAGCAGTCGACGGCACTTCTCCTATAATTCACCCCTCCACTTT. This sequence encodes CASSRRHFSYNSPLHF.

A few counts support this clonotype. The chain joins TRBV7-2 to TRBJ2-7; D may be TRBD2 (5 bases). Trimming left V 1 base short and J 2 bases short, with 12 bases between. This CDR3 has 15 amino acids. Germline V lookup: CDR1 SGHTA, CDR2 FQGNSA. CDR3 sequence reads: CASSLVLDGTYEQYF. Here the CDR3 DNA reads TGTGCCAGCAGCTTAGTATTAGACGGGACCTACGAGCAGTACTTC. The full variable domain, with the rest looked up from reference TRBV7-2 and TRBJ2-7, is GAGVSQSPSNKVTEKGKDVELRCDPISGHTALYWYRQSLGQGLEFLIYFQGNSAPDKSGLPSDRFSAERTGGSVSTLTIQRTQQEDSAVYLCASSLVLDGTYEQYFGPGTRLTVT.

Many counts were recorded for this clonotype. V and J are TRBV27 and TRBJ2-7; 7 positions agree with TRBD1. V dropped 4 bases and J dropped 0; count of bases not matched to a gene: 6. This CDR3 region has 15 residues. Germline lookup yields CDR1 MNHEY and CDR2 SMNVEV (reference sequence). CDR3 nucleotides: TGTGCCAGCAGTTCAACAGGGGAACACTCCTACGAGCAGTACTTC. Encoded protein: CASSSTGEHSYEQYF.

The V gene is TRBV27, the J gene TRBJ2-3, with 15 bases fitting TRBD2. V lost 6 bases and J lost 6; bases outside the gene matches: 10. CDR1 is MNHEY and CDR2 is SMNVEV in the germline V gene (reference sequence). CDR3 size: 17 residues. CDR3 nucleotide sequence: TGTGCCAGCAGAAGACCGGGACTAGCGGGAGGTGTTGATACGCAGTATTTT. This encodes CASRRPGLAGGVDTQYF.